Sequencing of this TCR beta chain was carried out in a study of T cells in localized non-small cell lung cancer. The assay was immunoSEQ multiplex PCR, and TCRdb's table has in-frame clones only and misses some. This table has fewer than 35,000 clones, just over 85% appearing once. A note on this clone: Its antigen is not identified.

The germline gives CDR1 MGHRA, CDR2 YSYEKL. CDR3 size: 14 residues. Trimming left V 1 base short and J 9 bases short, with 13 bases between. General observations from the study: Heterogeneity remains possible because sequencing was limited to only one tumor region. In adjacent lung, a median about 50 of the top 100 tumor clones were found. Prolonged overall survival went with higher T cell density in the blood.

V usage is TRBV4-1 and J usage is TRBJ1-5; the D is unclear. This TCR derives from a male donor at least 60 years old with stage III lung adenocarcinoma. The sample consisted of peripheral blood, taken before any cancer treatment. For the CDR3, the DNA is TGCGCCAGCAGCCAAGCTACGGGCACCGGGCCCCAGCATTTT. Translating it yields CASSQATGTGPQHF.